The rows below give T cell receptor beta chains drawn from one sample of a study of radiation and T cells in renal cell carcinoma. The table came from immunoSEQ multiplex PCR; TCRdb's copy has only in-frame clones and leaves some out. The table lists about 64,000 clones, 65% to 80% of them singletons. Material: blood, obtained from a patient whose treatment included radiotherapy and nephrectomy. The receptor source for this set is a man between 60 and 75 years old with renal cell carcinoma. The CDR3 runs from the conserved cysteine through the conserved F or W. The D gene is left open where the match is weak. Clone size is shown for a subset of rows, as once, few, many or a class of expanded clone.

V: TRBV30; D: -; size: -; J: TRBJ1-6; CDR3: CAWSVDGNSPLHF; DNA: TGTGCCTGGAGTGTAGACGGGAATTCACCCCTCCACTTT
V: TRBV5-1; D: TRBD1; size: -; J: TRBJ1-2; CDR3: CASSSRTGGFDGYTF; DNA: TGCGCCAGCAGCTCCCGGACAGGGGGTTTTGATGGCTACACCTTC
V: TRBV7-8; D: TRBD1; size: -; J: TRBJ1-2; CDR3: CASSDNRGRNGYTF; DNA: TGTGCCAGCAGCGATAACAGGGGGCGAAATGGCTACACCTTC
V: TRBV30; D: TRBD1; size: -; J: TRBJ2-2; CDR3: CAWDRAAGELFF; DNA: TGTGCCTGGGACAGGGCGGCCGGGGAGCTGTTTTTT
V: TRBV6-6; D: TRBD1; size: once; J: TRBJ1-2; CDR3: CASASSAGGGYTF; DNA: TGTGCCAGCGCCAGTTCGGCAGGGGGCGGCTACACCTTC
V: TRBV5-4; D: TRBD1; size: medium-sized; J: TRBJ1-2; CDR3: CASSSGQAYGYTF; DNA: TGTGCCAGCAGCTCCGGACAGGCCTATGGCTACACCTTC
V: TRBV5-4; D: -; size: -; J: TRBJ1-1; CDR3: CASSFDGGLYTEAFF; DNA: TGTGCCAGCAGCTTTGATGGGGGCTTGTACACTGAAGCTTTCTTT
V: TRBV7-9; D: TRBD1; size: few; J: TRBJ1-4; CDR3: CASSPDRGRRSEKLFF; DNA: TGTGCCAGCAGCCCGGACAGGGGGCGGAGAAGTGAAAAACTGTTTTTT
V: TRBV18; D: -; size: once; J: TRBJ1-2; CDR3: CASSPPNGEAYGYTF; DNA: TGTGCCAGCTCACCTCCTAACGGGGAGGCCTATGGCTACACCTTC
V: TRBV29-1; D: -; size: -; J: TRBJ1-1; CDR3: CSVVVGGMAFF; DNA: TGCAGCGTTGTGGTTGGAGGGATGGCTTTCTTT
V: TRBV5-1; D: -; size: -; J: TRBJ1-2; CDR3: CASSPGLGGYTF; DNA: TGCGCCAGCAGCCCGGGATTGGGTGGCTACACCTTC
V: TRBV7-3; D: -; size: -; J: TRBJ2-1; CDR3: CASSLDGRANEQFF; DNA: TGTGCCAGCAGCTTGGACGGGAGAGCGAATGAGCAGTTCTTC
V: TRBV19; D: TRBD1; size: -; J: TRBJ2-5; CDR3: CASSVQRTGSETQYF; DNA: TGTGCCAGTAGTGTACAGAGGACAGGGTCCGAGACCCAGTACTTC
V: TRBV7-7; D: TRBD1; size: -; J: TRBJ2-7; CDR3: CASSLVRDRGPLEQYF; DNA: TGTGCCAGCAGCTTAGTCCGGGACAGGGGGCCTCTCGAGCAGTACTTC
V: TRBV9; D: -; size: -; J: TRBJ2-1; CDR3: CASSVATYDREQFF; DNA: TGTGCCAGCAGCGTAGCAACCTACGACAGGGAGCAGTTCTTC
V: TRBV23-1; D: -; size: -; J: TRBJ2-2; CDR3: CASSRGQGTNTGELFF; DNA: TGCGCCAGCAGCCGAGGGCAGGGGACTAACACCGGGGAGCTGTTTTTT
V: TRBV12-2; D: -; size: -; J: TRBJ2-5; CDR3: CASRLALFSGTLKETQYF; DNA: TGTGCAAGTCGCTTAGCCCTATTCTCCGGGACTCTCAAAGAGACCCAGTACTTC